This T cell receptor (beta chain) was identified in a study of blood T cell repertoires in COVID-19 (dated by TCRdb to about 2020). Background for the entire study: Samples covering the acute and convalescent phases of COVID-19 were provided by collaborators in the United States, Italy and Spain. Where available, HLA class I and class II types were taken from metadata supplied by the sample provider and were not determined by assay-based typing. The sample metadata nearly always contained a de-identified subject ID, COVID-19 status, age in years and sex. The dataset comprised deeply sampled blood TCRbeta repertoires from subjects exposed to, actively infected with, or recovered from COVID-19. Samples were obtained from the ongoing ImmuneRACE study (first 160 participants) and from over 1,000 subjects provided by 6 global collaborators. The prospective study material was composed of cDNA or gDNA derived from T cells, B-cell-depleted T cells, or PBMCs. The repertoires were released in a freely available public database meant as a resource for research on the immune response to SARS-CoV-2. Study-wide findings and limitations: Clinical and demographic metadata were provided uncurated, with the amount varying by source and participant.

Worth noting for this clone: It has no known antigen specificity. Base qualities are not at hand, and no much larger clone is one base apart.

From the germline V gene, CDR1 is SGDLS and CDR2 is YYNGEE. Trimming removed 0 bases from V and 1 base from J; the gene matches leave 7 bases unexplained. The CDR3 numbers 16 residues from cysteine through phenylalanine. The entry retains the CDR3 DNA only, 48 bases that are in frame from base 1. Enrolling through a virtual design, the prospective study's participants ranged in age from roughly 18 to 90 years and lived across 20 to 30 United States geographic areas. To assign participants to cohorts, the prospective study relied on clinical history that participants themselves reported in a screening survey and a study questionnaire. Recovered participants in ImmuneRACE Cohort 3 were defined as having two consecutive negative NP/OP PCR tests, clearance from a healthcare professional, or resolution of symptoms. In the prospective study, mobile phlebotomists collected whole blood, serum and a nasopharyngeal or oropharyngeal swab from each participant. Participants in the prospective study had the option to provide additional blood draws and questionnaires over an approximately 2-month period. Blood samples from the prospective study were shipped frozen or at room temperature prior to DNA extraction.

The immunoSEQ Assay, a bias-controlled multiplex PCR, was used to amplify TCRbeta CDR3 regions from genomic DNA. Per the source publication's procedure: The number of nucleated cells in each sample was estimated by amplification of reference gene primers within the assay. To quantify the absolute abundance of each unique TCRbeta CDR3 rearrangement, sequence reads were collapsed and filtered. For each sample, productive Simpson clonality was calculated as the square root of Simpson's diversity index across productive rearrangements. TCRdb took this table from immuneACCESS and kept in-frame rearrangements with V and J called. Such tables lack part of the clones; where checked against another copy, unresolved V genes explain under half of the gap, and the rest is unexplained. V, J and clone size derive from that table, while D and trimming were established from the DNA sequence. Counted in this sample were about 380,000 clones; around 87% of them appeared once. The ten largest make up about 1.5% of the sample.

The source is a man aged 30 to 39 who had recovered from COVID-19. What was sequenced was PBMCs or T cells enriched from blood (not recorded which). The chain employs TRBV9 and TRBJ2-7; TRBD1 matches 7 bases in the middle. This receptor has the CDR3 CASSVGDSPTSYEQYF. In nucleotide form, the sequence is TGTGCCAGCAGCGTAGGGGACAGTCCTACGTCCTACGAGCAGTACTTC.